The 10 T cell receptor beta chains reported below all come from one sample, sequenced in a study of blood T cell repertoires in COVID-19. TCRdb's copy holds only in-frame clones and misses some; the assay was immunoSEQ multiplex PCR. The repertoire holds about 250,000 clones, with 80% to 90% as singletons. Sequencing was carried out using PBMCs or T cells enriched from blood (not recorded which). Receptors were obtained from a woman younger than 35 who had recovered from COVID-19.

This clone was detected ten times or more. This chain joins TRBV6-1 and TRBJ2-7, with 11 bases that match TRBD2. CDR1 and CDR2 from the germline V gene are MNHNS and SASEGT. After removal of 3 bases from V and 1 base from J, the junction contained 2 bases not matched to a gene. The CDR3 consists of 15 residues. The CDR3 nucleotides read TGTGCCAGCAGTGAGCTAGCGGGGGGATCCTACGAGCAGTACTTC. Translated: CASSELAGGSYEQYF.

This clone was detected once. The rearrangement links TRBV6-2 or TRBV6-3 to TRBJ1-4, with a possible D match to TRBD1 (5 bases). Germline V lookup: CDR1 MNHEY, CDR2 SVGEGT. Trimming removed 0 bases at V and 8 bases at J, with 19 bases between. The CDR3 runs 17 residues. The CDR3 is CASSYSAGGGLWEKLFF. In DNA, the CDR3 is TGTGCCAGCAGTTACTCGGCCGGGGGAGGGCTATGGGAAAAACTGTTTTTT.

This chain connects TRBV20-1 to TRBJ1-2; D not resolved. The ends were cut back, 6 bases at V and 8 bases at J, with 10 bases in the middle. Per germline, CDR1 DFQATT and CDR2 SNEGSKA (reference sequence). The CDR3 is 10 residues long. In nucleotides, the CDR3 is TGCAGTGCCTCTGGGAGCGGCTACACCTTC. It yields the protein CSASGSGYTF.

The V call is TRBV29-1, the J call TRBJ1-2; 8 bases line up with TRBD1. V shed 6 bases, J shed 7 bases, and the junction held 7 bases outside the gene matches. Germline assignment: CDR1 SQVTM and CDR2 ANQGSEA. The length of the CDR3 is 12 residues. CDR3 in amino acids: CSVGQGDGGYTF. As DNA, the CDR3 is TGCAGCGTAGGACAGGGAGATGGTGGCTACACCTTC.

The CDR3 region has the DNA TGTGCCAGTAGTATAGGTTTCAGTGAGCAGTTCTTC. Translating it yields CASSIGFSEQFF. The chain couples TRBV19 to TRBJ2-1; D ambiguous. This CDR3 has 12 residues. Germline lookup yields CDR1 LNHDA and CDR2 SQIVND (reference sequence). Trimming stripped 1 base from V and 9 bases from J, with 7 bases between.

The gene calls are TRBV24-1 and TRBJ1-3; D perhaps matches TRBD1 (6 bases). The CDR3 extends over 17 amino acids. The V gene lost 10 bases and the J gene lost 0 bases, with 21 bases spanning the gap. Germline CDR1 KGHDR, CDR2 SFDVKD. CDR3 sequence: CATVVCCRGPSGNTIYF. The CDR3 bases are TGTGCCACGGTGGTGTGTTGCAGGGGCCCCTCTGGAAACACCATATATTTT.

This CDR3 reads CATSSDRLNTEAFF. CDR3 sequence (DNA): TGTGCCACCAGCAGCGACAGGTTGAACACTGAAGCTTTCTTT. The V and J genes are TRBV15 and TRBJ1-1; tentative D call: TRBD1 (6 bases). V was cut by 3 bases and J by 0 bases, with 8 bases left in between. Germline V gene data show CDR1 as LNHNV and CDR2 as YYDKDF (reference sequence). The CDR3 is made up of 14 amino acids.

This rearrangement joins TRBV27 to TRBJ2-7, with 9 positions matching TRBD1. V gave up 5 bases and J gave up 2 bases; unmatched junction bases: 4. The CDR3 loop spans 14 amino acids. Per the germline V gene, CDR1 is MNHEY and CDR2 is SMNVEV (reference sequence). CDR3 region: CASSRGTGPYEQYF. The CDR3 DNA is TGTGCCAGCAGTAGAGGGACAGGGCCCTACGAGCAGTACTTC.

This chain links TRBV4-1 with TRBJ1-2; TRBD1 matches at 8 bases. The V gene's germline CDR1 is MGHRA and CDR2 YSYEKL. The CDR3 has 17 residues. Trimming took 4 bases from V and 0 from J; bases not matched to a gene: 10. The CDR3 DNA reads as TGCGCCAGCAGCCCCTTGGGACAGGCCCTTTCTAACTATGGCTACACCTTC. Its translation is CASSPLGQALSNYGYTF.

This clone was counted only a few times. The V call is TRBV28, the J call TRBJ2-1; TRBD1 aligns across 10 bases. Germline V CDR1 and CDR2: MDHEN, SYDVKM. Trimming cost V 5 bases and J 1 base; bases outside gene matches: 5. The CDR3 loop spans 16 amino acids. CDR3 nucleotide sequence: TGTGCCAGCAGTGTCCCGGGACAGGGGTCCTACAATGAGCAGTTCTTC. Its translation: CASSVPGQGSYNEQFF.